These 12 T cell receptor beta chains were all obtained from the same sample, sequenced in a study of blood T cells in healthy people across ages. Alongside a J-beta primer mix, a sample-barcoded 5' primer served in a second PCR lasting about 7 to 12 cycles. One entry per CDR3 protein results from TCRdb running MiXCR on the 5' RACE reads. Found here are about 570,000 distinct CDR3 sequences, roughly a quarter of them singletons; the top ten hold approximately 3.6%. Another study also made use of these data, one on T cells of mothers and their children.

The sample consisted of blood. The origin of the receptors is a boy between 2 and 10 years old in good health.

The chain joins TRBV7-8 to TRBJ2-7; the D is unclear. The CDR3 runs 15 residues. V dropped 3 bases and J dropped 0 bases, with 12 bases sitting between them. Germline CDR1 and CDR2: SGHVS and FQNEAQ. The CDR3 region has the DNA TGTGCCAGCAGCTTTGGACGGCGGATCTCCTACGAGCAGTACTTC. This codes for CASSFGRRISYEQYF.

The CDR3 loop reads CASSLDRPSNYGYTF. CDR3 DNA sequence: TGTGCCAGCAGCTTAGATAGGCCGTCTAACTATGGCTACACCTTC. The chain carries TRBV7-2 and TRBJ1-2; unclear D gene. V gave up 1 base and J gave up 0 bases, with 9 bases separating them. Germline V gene lookup returns CDR1 SGHTA and CDR2 FQGNSA. The CDR3 extends over 15 amino acids.

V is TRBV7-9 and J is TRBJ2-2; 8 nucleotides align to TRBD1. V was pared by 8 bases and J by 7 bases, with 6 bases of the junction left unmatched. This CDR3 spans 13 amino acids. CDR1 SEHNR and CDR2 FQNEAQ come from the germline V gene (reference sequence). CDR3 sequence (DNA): TGTGCCAGCGTCACAGGGGGACACGGGGAGCTGTTTTTT. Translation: CASVTGGHGELFF. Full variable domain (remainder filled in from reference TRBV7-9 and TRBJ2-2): DTGVSQNPRHKITKRGQNVTFRCDPISEHNRLYWYRQTLGQGPEFLTYFQNEAQLEKSRLLSDRFSAERPKGSFSTLEIQRTEQGDSAMYLCASVTGGHGELFFGEGSRLTVL.

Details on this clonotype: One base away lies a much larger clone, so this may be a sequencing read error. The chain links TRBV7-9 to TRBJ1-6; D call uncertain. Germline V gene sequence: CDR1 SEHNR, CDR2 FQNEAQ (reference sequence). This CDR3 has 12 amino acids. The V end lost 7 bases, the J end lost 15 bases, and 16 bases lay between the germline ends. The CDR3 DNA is TGTGCCAGCACCACCGATGATAGGCGCCTCCACTTT. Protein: CASTTDDRRLHF.

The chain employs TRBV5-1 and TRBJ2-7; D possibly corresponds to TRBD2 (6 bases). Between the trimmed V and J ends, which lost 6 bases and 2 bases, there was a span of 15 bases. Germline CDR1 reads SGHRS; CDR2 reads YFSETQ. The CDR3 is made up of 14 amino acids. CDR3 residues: CASTDSGSPYEQYF. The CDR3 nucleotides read TGCGCCAGCACTGATAGCGGTTCACCCTACGAGCAGTACTTC.

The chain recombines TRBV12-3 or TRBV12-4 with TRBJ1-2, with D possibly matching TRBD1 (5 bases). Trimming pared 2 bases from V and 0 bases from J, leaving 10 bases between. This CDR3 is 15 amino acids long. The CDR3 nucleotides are TGTGCCAGCAGTTTAAGCAGGGCCTCTAACTATGGCTACACCTTC. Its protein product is CASSLSRASNYGYTF.

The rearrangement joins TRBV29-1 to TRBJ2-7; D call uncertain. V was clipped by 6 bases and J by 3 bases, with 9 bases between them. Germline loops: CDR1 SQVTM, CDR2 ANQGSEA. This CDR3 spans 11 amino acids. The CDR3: CSVKLGYEQYF. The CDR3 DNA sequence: TGCAGCGTCAAACTGGGCTACGAGCAGTACTTC.

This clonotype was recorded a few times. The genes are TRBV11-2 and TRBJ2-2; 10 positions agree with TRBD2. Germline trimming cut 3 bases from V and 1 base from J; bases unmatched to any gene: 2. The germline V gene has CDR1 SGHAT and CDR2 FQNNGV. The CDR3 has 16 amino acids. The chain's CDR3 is CASSFLAGENTGELFF. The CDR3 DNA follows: TGTGCCAGCAGCTTTCTAGCGGGGGAGAACACCGGGGAGCTGTTTTTT.

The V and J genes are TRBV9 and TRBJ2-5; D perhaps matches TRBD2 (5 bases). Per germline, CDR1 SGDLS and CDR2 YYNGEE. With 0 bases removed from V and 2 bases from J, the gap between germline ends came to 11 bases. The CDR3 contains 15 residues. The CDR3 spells CASSVEPGVQETQYF. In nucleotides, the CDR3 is TGTGCCAGCAGCGTAGAGCCCGGGGTACAAGAGACCCAGTACTTC. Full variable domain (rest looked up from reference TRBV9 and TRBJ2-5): DSGVTQTPKHLITATGQRVTLRCSPRSGDLSVYWYQQSLDQGLQFLIQYYNGEERAKGNILERFSAQQFPDLHSELNLSSLELGDSALYFCASSVEPGVQETQYFGPGTRLLVL.

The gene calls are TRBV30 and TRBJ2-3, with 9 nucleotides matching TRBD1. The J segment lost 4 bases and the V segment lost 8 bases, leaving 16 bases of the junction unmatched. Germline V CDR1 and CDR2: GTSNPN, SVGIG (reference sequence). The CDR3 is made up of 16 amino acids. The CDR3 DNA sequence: TGTGCCACACAGGGGGCCCGGGGACAGGGTCCAGATACGCAGTATTTT. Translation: CATQGARGQGPDTQYF.

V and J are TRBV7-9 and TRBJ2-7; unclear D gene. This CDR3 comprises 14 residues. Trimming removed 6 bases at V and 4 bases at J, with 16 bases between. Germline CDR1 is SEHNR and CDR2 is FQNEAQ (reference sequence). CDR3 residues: CASSTVSPRYEQYF. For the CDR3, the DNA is TGTGCCAGCAGTACTGTCTCCCCGCGGTACGAGCAGTACTTC.

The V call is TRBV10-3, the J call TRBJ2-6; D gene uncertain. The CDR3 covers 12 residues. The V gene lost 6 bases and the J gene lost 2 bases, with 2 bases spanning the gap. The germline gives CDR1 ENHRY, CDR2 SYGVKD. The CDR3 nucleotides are TGTGCCATCAGGGCTGGGGCCAACGTCCTGACTTTC. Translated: CAIRAGANVLTF.